This TCR beta chain stems from a study of blood T cell repertoires in COVID-19. About the research overall: The study drew acute and convalescent COVID-19 samples from the United States, Italy and Spain. Nucleic acid was either cDNA or gDNA, and it came from T cells, B-cell-depleted T cells, or PBMCs.

J was trimmed by 4 bases and V by 4 bases; bases with no gene match: 3. Germline V lookup: CDR1 LGHDT, CDR2 YNNKEL (reference sequence). The CDR3 has 13 amino acids. In the study's own analysis: Estimation of nucleated cell counts relied on the amplification of reference gene primers. Sequenced by immunoSEQ multiplex PCR; TCRdb stores in-frame clones only, minus some. The V and J calls and clone size are taken from that table; D and trimming were inferred from the DNA. The sample lists about 140,000 clones; 90% were seen once. This TCR came from a woman aged 80 or over with acute or convalescent COVID-19. The sequenced material came from peripheral blood. The gene calls are TRBV3-1 (or the pseudogene TRBV3-2) and TRBJ1-1; TRBD1 matches at 7 bases. The CDR3 coding sequence is TGTGCCAGCAGCCCGACAGGGAGCACTGAAGCTTTCTTT. This encodes CASSPTGSTEAFF.